Each of the 24 T cell receptor beta chains below was sequenced from the same sample in a study of CD8+ T cells in alopecia areata (dated by TCRdb to the late 2010s). The sample's treatment or condition, from its label and the paper: oral pan-JAK inhibitor, 5-10 mg twice daily. To prepare the library, the immunoSEQ multiplex PCR assay was applied. To provide template for TCR sequencing, every sample had RNA extracted and reverse transcribed into cDNA. Entries here come from immuneACCESS through TCRdb and include only in-frame sequences with V and J called. Some clones fail to appear in such tables; in the studies checked, an unresolved V gene covers under half of the shortfall, and the cause of the remainder is unknown. Counted in this sample were 150,000 to 200,000 clones; roughly 58% of them appeared once. Clones ranked in the top ten supply approximately 16% of the sample. Sequenced here: CD4+ T cells sorted from blood, sampled at roughly week 58, from a patient treated with tofacitinib. The receptors originated from a human donor with alopecia areata.

This clone was observed a handful of times. This chain connects TRBV4-2 to TRBJ2-3, with D maybe TRBD1 (7 bases). The CDR3 is 16 amino acids. V dropped 3 bases and J dropped 6 bases, with 19 bases sitting between them. Germline CDR1 reads LGHNA; CDR2 reads YNFKEQ. For the CDR3, the DNA is TGTGCCAGCAGCCAGGAGCACCGGCAGGGGGGTGATACGCAGTATTTT. Its protein product is CASSQEHRQGGDTQYF.

This clone was counted only a few times. The V gene is TRBV7-2, the J gene TRBJ2-5; 8 nucleotides match TRBD2. The CDR3 is 17 amino acids. Per germline, CDR1 SGHTA and CDR2 FQGNSA. J lost 1 base, V lost 4 bases, and 11 bases had no gene match. The CDR3 protein is CASSSILAGWGQETQYF. DNA of the CDR3: TGTGCCAGCAGCTCGATTCTAGCGGGCTGGGGCCAAGAGACCCAGTACTTC.

V is TRBV6-1 and J is TRBJ2-5; D is undetermined. This CDR3 has 13 amino acids. V was trimmed by 3 bases and J by 9 bases, leaving 14 bases between them. CDR1 is MNHNS, CDR2 SASEGT, per germline. For the CDR3, the DNA is TGTGCCAGCAGTGATCGCCCGCTCTCGGCCCAGTACTTC. It is translated as CASSDRPLSAQYF.

This rearrangement joins TRBV30 to TRBJ1-5, with D possibly TRBD1 on 5 matching bases. This CDR3 is 16 amino acids long. The V end lost 0 bases, the J end lost 3 bases, and 15 bases lay between the germline ends. Germline CDR1 reads GTSNPN; CDR2 reads SVGIG (reference sequence). CDR3 bases: TGTGCCTGGAGTGTACGGGGGGGTAGGGACAATCAGCCCCAGCATTTT. Protein product: CAWSVRGGRDNQPQHF.

The V call is TRBV29-1, the J call TRBJ2-7, with 9 bases matching TRBD1. Germline V gene data show CDR1 as SQVTM and CDR2 as ANQGSEA. Germline trimming cut 6 bases from V and 3 bases from J; bases unmatched to any gene: 12. The CDR3 loop spans 15 amino acids. In nucleotides, the CDR3 is TGCAGCGTCACTCCGGGACAGGGTCAAAACTACGAGCAGTACTTC. This sequence encodes CSVTPGQGQNYEQYF.

The chain combines TRBV30 with TRBJ1-1; a possible D gene is TRBD1 (5 bases). The CDR3 covers 14 residues. CDR1 GTSNPN and CDR2 SVGIG come from the germline V gene (reference sequence). The chain's CDR3 is CAGQGSQGMTEAFF. CDR3 sequence (DNA): TGTGCGGGGCAGGGTAGCCAAGGAATGACTGAAGCTTTCTTT.

The rearrangement links TRBV11-3 to TRBJ2-5, with TRBD2 identical over 8 bases. The junction had 12 bases not matched to a gene; V was cut back by 8 bases and J by 4 bases. Germline CDR1 reads SGHNT; CDR2 reads YENEEA. This CDR3 is 15 amino acids long. CDR3 loop: CASQIGTSRGETQYF. The CDR3 nucleotides are TGTGCCAGCCAAATCGGGACTAGTCGTGGAGAGACCCAGTACTTC.

About this clone: The junction and the germline gene differ at one end; a read error may be behind it. Here the CDR3 reads CASSLSARIGETQYF. The CDR3 DNA reads TGTGCTAGCAGCTTATCGGCGCGAATCGGGGAGACCCAGTACTTC. The chain combines TRBV7-7 with TRBJ2-5; D remains unclear. CDR3 length equals 15 residues. Germline V CDR1 and CDR2: SSHAT, FNYEAQ (reference sequence). The entire variable domain, with the rest obtained from reference TRBV7-7 and TRBJ2-5, is as follows: GAGVSQSPRYKVTKRGQDVTLRCDPISSHATLYWYQQALGQGPEFLTYFNYEAQPDKSGLPSDRFSAERPEGSISTLTIQRTEQRDSAMYRCASSLSARIGETQYFGPGTRLLVL.

Only a few counts were recorded for this clone. This chain links TRBV5-1 with TRBJ1-2, with D possibly TRBD1 on 6 matching bases. The CDR3 consists of 14 residues. From germline, CDR1 is SGHRS and CDR2 YFSETQ. Deletions cut 3 bases from V and 4 bases from J, with 13 bases between. The CDR3 sequence is CASSSQQGFYGYTF. The CDR3 DNA reads as TGCGCCAGCAGCTCCCAACAGGGCTTCTATGGCTACACCTTC.

The chain has TRBV6-5 and TRBJ2-7; 9 bases line up with TRBD1. This CDR3 has 14 residues. Germline CDR1 reads MNHEY; CDR2 reads SVGAGI. V lost 2 bases, J lost 4 bases, and 3 bases stayed unmatched. In DNA form, the CDR3 reads TGTGCCAGCAGTTACGGGGACAGGGAATACGAGCAGTACTTC. Its translation is CASSYGDREYEQYF.

V is TRBV7-3 and J is TRBJ1-1, with a tentative D call TRBD1 (5 bases). This CDR3 is built from 13 residues. The ends were cut back, 5 bases at V and 1 base at J, with 8 bases in the middle. Germline CDR1 is SGHTA and CDR2 is FQGTGA. The CDR3, as DNA: TGTGCCAGCAGCAACGACAGGAACACTGAAGCTTTCTTT. Translation: CASSNDRNTEAFF.

This clone was recorded only once. The chain carries TRBV5-1 and TRBJ1-6; D not resolved. In germline, CDR1 is SGHRS, CDR2 YFSETQ. The CDR3 has 15 amino acids. V dropped 4 bases and J dropped 9 bases, with 17 bases sitting between them. CDR3 in DNA: TGCGCCAGCAGCCTGGACGTACAAAATGGTTCACCCCTCCACTTT. Translated: CASSLDVQNGSPLHF.

This sequence joins TRBV30 and TRBJ2-5; D is possibly TRBD1 (6 bases). Germline V lookup: CDR1 GTSNPN, CDR2 SVGIG (reference sequence). V lost 3 bases and J lost 7, with 18 bases in between. The length of the CDR3 is 14 residues. CDR3 protein: CAWSPGTPMGTQYF. CDR3 coding DNA: TGTGCCTGGAGCCCCGGGACACCTATGGGGACCCAGTACTTC.

This clone was seen a few times. The genes are TRBV18 and TRBJ2-4; D is unresolved. The CDR3 length is 15 residues. CDR1 is KGHSH and CDR2 is LQKENI in the germline V gene. V was trimmed by 3 bases and J by 0 bases, leaving 9 bases between them. CDR3 residues: CASSPPYQAKNIQYF. The CDR3 DNA sequence: TGTGCCAGCTCACCTCCCTACCAAGCCAAAAACATTCAGTACTTC. The variable domain in full, with the rest retrieved from reference TRBV18 and TRBJ2-4, is NAGVMQNPRHLVRRRGQEARLRCSPMKGHSHVYWYRQLPEEGLKFMVYLQKENIIDESGMPKERFSAEFPKEGPSILRIQQVVRGDSAAYFCASSPPYQAKNIQYFGAGTRLSVL.

This clone was detected a few times. J is TRBJ1-2 and V is TRBV5-1, with TRBD1 matching 8 bases. The V segment lost 4 bases and the J segment 8 bases; nucleotides outside the gene matches: 16. Looked up from germline, CDR1 is SGHRS and CDR2 is YFSETQ. The CDR3 is 16 residues long. CDR3 region: CASSPQVSDRARGYTF. CDR3 sequence (DNA): TGCGCCAGCAGCCCACAAGTCTCGGACAGGGCCCGCGGCTACACCTTC.

This sequence joins TRBV6-5 and TRBJ1-6; D call uncertain. The CDR3 is made up of 14 amino acids. Germline assignment: CDR1 MNHEY and CDR2 SVGAGI. V shed 6 bases and J shed 0 bases, with 6 bases lying between them. The CDR3 DNA follows: TGTGCCAGCAGGGGAAGCTCCTATAATTCACCCCTCCACTTT. This gives the protein CASRGSSYNSPLHF.

The chain couples TRBV25-1 to TRBJ2-3, with 9 bases that match TRBD2. Per germline, CDR1 MGHDK and CDR2 SYGVNS. V was clipped by 5 bases and J by 6 bases; unmatched bases: 9. The CDR3 sequence is 15 residues long. CDR3 protein: CASSQPGLAWDTQYF. CDR3 nucleotides: TGTGCCAGCAGTCAACCGGGACTAGCTTGGGATACGCAGTATTTT.

CDR3 nucleotides: TGCAGCGTTGCGCACAGGCAGCTTAATGAGCAGTTCTTC. Translating gives CSVAHRQLNEQFF. The chain uses TRBV29-1 and TRBJ2-1, with D maybe TRBD1 (5 bases). Germline-derived CDR1 and CDR2 are SQVTM and ANQGSEA. The CDR3 length is 13 residues. Trimming pared 4 bases from V and 7 bases from J, leaving 14 bases between.

A word on this clone: Other DNA sequences in this specimen translate into the identical CDR3. CDR3 sequence reads: CAWSVDSNQPQHF. For the CDR3, the DNA is TGTGCCTGGAGTGTCGATAGCAATCAGCCCCAGCATTTT. The chain carries TRBV30 and TRBJ1-5; D remains ambiguous. CDR3 length: 13 residues. V dropped 0 bases and J dropped 0 bases, with 3 bases sitting between them. The germline CDR1 and CDR2 sequences are GTSNPN and SVGIG (reference sequence). Full variable domain (outside the CDR3, taken from reference TRBV30 and TRBJ1-5): SQTIHQWPATLVQPVGSPLSLECTVEGTSNPNLYWYRQAAGRGLQLLFYSVGIGQISSEVPQNLSASRPQDRQFILSSKKLLLSDSGFYLCAWSVDSNQPQHFGDGTRLSIL.

The chain employs TRBV6-5 and TRBJ1-2; D remains ambiguous. V was clipped by 7 bases and J by 0 bases, with 12 bases between them. Germline loops: CDR1 MNHEY, CDR2 SVGAGI. CDR3 length equals 14 residues. CDR3 region: CASTTPTPNYGYTF. CDR3 bases: TGTGCCAGCACCACCCCTACTCCTAACTATGGCTACACCTTC.

This chain links TRBV5-4 with TRBJ2-3; a possible D gene is TRBD1 (6 bases). The V end was cut by 3 bases, the J end by 2 bases, with 10 bases between. Germline-derived CDR1 and CDR2 are SGHNT and YYREEE (reference sequence). The CDR3 is made up of 14 amino acids. The CDR3 spells CASSSTGFTDTQYF. CDR3 DNA sequence: TGTGCCAGCAGCTCCACAGGGTTCACAGATACGCAGTATTTT.

This clone was observed a few times. The chain is built from TRBV5-1 and TRBJ2-5; TRBD1 matches 8 bases. V lost 4 bases to trimming and J lost 5 bases; unmatched junction nucleotides: 10. Germline V gene lookup returns CDR1 SGHRS and CDR2 YFSETQ. This CDR3 has 15 amino acids. This CDR3 is CASSDSRTGSETQYF. Written as DNA, the CDR3 is TGCGCCAGCAGCGATTCCCGGACAGGGAGCGAGACCCAGTACTTC.

The V gene is TRBV11-2, the J gene TRBJ2-3; D is uncertain. Trimming pared 2 bases from V and 1 base from J, leaving 19 bases between. Germline assignment: CDR1 SGHAT and CDR2 FQNNGV. This CDR3 has 18 residues. The CDR3 DNA is TGTGCCAGCAGCTTACTCGGCGGTCGACTGCGAGGCACAGATACGCAGTATTTT. As protein: CASSLLGGRLRGTDTQYF.

The chain uses TRBV15 and TRBJ2-6; 7 bases agree with TRBD1. Germline values: CDR1 LNHNV, CDR2 YYDKDF (reference sequence). The CDR3 covers 16 residues. After removal of 7 bases from V and 9 bases from J, the junction contained 15 bases not matched to a gene. Here the CDR3 reads CATTNQQGRLGNVLTF. The CDR3 nucleotides are TGTGCCACCACCAACCAACAGGGGAGACTGGGCAACGTCCTGACTTTC.